The 25 T cell receptor beta chains listed next were all sequenced from one sample in a study of beta chain features in type 1 diabetes. Of the isolated RNA, all was reverse transcribed, and so the sequenced material was expressed TCRB transcripts. Measured with immunoSEQ multiplex PCR; TCRdb has only the in-frame clones, and not every one. The table lists roughly 310,000 clones, about 10% of them singletons. Specimen: naive CD4+ T cells from blood. All receptors derive from a woman in her 30s in good health.

This clone was seen a few times. The chain links TRBV5-1 to TRBJ2-7; 10 bases agree with TRBD1. Germline CDR1 SGHRS, CDR2 YFSETQ. The V gene end was trimmed by 4 bases and the J gene end by 7 bases; junction bases not matched to a gene: 2. This CDR3 is 12 amino acids long. As DNA, the CDR3 is TGCGCCAGCAGCCAGGACAGGGGGGAGCAGTACTTC. Its protein product is CASSQDRGEQYF.

This clone was counted a few times. The chain recombines TRBV21-1 with TRBJ2-1; the table's TRBD1 call for D was not verified on the DNA. TRBV21-1 is recorded as a pseudogene. The CDR3 has 15 residues. CDR3 coding DNA: TGTGCCAGCAGCAACCCCCCTCCAGGCTACAATGAGCAGTTCTTC. This sequence encodes CASSNPPPGYNEQFF.

This sequence joins TRBV28 and TRBJ2-5, with TRBD1 identical over 7 bases. The CDR3 extends over 15 amino acids. With V trimmed by 5 bases and J by 8 bases, 14 bases remained unmatched. Germline CDR1 and CDR2: MDHEN and SYDVKM. The chain's CDR3 is CASSDRTGLRVTQYF. The CDR3 coding sequence is TGTGCCAGCAGTGACCGGACAGGCCTAAGAGTTACCCAGTACTTC.

The chain combines TRBV2 with TRBJ1-2; tentatively, D is TRBD1 (6 bases). Germline values: CDR1 SNHLY, CDR2 FYNNEI. The V and J ends lost 8 bases and 8 bases respectively, with 15 bases between them. There are 12 residues in the CDR3. The CDR3: CASRRGSEGYTF. DNA for the CDR3: TGTGCCAGCCGAAGGGGGAGTGAAGGCTACACCTTC.

In this sample, this clone turned up a few times. This chain connects TRBV29-1 to TRBJ1-1; 7 bases map to TRBD1. V was clipped by 4 bases and J by 9 bases; unmatched bases: 5. Germline V lookup: CDR1 SQVTM, CDR2 ANQGSEA. There are 11 residues in the CDR3. The CDR3 loop reads CSVGSGGKAFF. The CDR3 bases are TGCAGCGTTGGCTCAGGGGGTAAAGCTTTCTTT.

This clone was counted between two and nine times. The CDR3 protein is CASSIGAGRTGELFF. CDR3 coding DNA: TGTGCCAGTAGTATAGGAGCTGGGAGAACCGGGGAGCTGTTTTTT. V and J are TRBV19 and TRBJ2-2, with D possibly TRBD2 on 5 matching bases. The germline V gene has CDR1 LNHDA and CDR2 SQIVND (reference sequence). The length of the CDR3 is 15 residues. Trimming pared 1 base from V and 5 bases from J, leaving 11 bases between.

This chain joins TRBV25-1 and TRBJ1-2; D remains unclear. This CDR3 has 14 residues. From germline, CDR1 is MGHDK and CDR2 SYGVNS. Trimming took 2 bases from V and 5 from J, leaving 12 bases between them. The CDR3, as DNA: TGTGCCAGCAGTGAAGGCGGTCAGCCTTATGGCTACACCTTC. Protein product: CASSEGGQPYGYTF.

This clone has more than one count but fewer than ten. J is TRBJ2-7 and V is TRBV5-4; weak D call: TRBD2 (6 bases). Germline V CDR1 and CDR2: SGHNT, YYREEE (reference sequence). The germline V and J ends were trimmed by 0 bases and 6 bases, with 13 bases remaining between them. The CDR3 extends over 14 amino acids. This CDR3 reads CASSLEMREGEQYF. The CDR3 DNA is TGTGCCAGCAGCTTGGAGATGCGGGAAGGCGAGCAGTACTTC.

The J gene is TRBJ2-7, the V gene TRBV13; the match to TRBD1 covers 7 bases. The CDR3 spans 14 residues. Germline CDR1 PRHDT, CDR2 FYEKMQ (reference sequence). Trimming cost V 6 bases and J 4 bases; bases outside gene matches: 9. The CDR3, as DNA: TGTGCCAGCAGAAGGTCAGGGGGTAAGTACGAGCAGTACTTC. Translated: CASRRSGGKYEQYF.

V usage is TRBV5-1 and J usage is TRBJ1-2; 7 bases are a match to TRBD1. Germline trimming cut 4 bases from V and 4 bases from J; bases unmatched to any gene: 16. This CDR3 contains 17 residues. Germline V gene sequence: CDR1 SGHRS, CDR2 YFSETQ. This CDR3 is CASSEDRLEGLVYGYTF. CDR3 nucleotide sequence: TGCGCCAGCAGCGAGGACAGGCTTGAGGGACTAGTCTATGGCTACACCTTC.

The rearrangement joins TRBV7-8 to TRBJ2-1; 10 bases align to TRBD2. This CDR3 is 17 amino acids long. Germline V lookup: CDR1 SGHVS, CDR2 FQNEAQ. V was pared by 5 bases and J by 9 bases, with 16 bases of the junction left unmatched. DNA for the CDR3: TGTGCCAGCAGCCCAAGAGGCGGGACTAGCGTGGGCGGTGAGCAGTTCTTC. Amino acid sequence: CASSPRGGTSVGGEQFF.

The V gene is TRBV25-1, the J gene TRBJ2-7; 9 bases line up with TRBD2. The CDR3 consists of 14 residues. Germline CDR1 and CDR2: MGHDK and SYGVNS. V lost 4 bases, J lost 7 bases, and 8 bases stayed unmatched. The CDR3, as DNA: TGTGCCAGCAGTGCAAGGAGCGGGAGGTATGAGCAGTACTTC. Residues: CASSARSGRYEQYF.

This clone occurred a few times. The rearrangement links TRBV10-3 to TRBJ2-1, with 12 nucleotides matching TRBD2. This CDR3 is 15 amino acids long. The trim removed 4 bases at V and 8 bases at J, leaving 6 bases unmatched. Germline CDR1 and CDR2: ENHRY and SYGVKD. CDR3 bases: TGTGCCATCAGTGGACTAGCGGGAGTTCCGGATGAGCAGTTCTTC. Its protein product is CAISGLAGVPDEQFF.

V gene TRBV2 combines with J gene TRBJ2-7; weak D call: TRBD1 (6 bases). Trimming left V 4 bases short and J 2 bases short, with 12 bases between. The CDR3 is 14 amino acids. Germline values: CDR1 SNHLY, CDR2 FYNNEI. The CDR3 DNA reads as TGTGCCAGCAGTGGGACAGAAACTACCTACGAGCAGTACTTC. It is translated as CASSGTETTYEQYF.

This clone was seen a few times. The V call is TRBV25-1, the J call TRBJ2-5; D ambiguous. Germline CDR1 and CDR2: MGHDK and SYGVNS. V was shortened by 8 bases and J by 9 bases, with 19 bases between the two germline ends. The CDR3 is made up of 13 amino acids. The CDR3 bases are TGTGCCAGCGGCCGACCTGGGTCCGAGGCCCAGTACTTC. Translating it yields CASGRPGSEAQYF.

The chain carries TRBV11-2 and TRBJ2-1; no clear D. Trimming took off 0 bases at V and 10 bases at J, with 7 bases between the two ends. The germline V gene has CDR1 SGHAT and CDR2 FQNNGV. The CDR3 is 12 residues long. In nucleotides, the CDR3 is TGTGCCAGCAGCTTAGAGTTTCGGGAGCAGTTCTTC. This codes for CASSLEFREQFF.

The rearrangement uses TRBV30 and TRBJ1-5; 8 bases are shared with TRBD1. The germline CDR1 and CDR2 sequences are GTSNPN and SVGIG (reference sequence). The CDR3 extends over 15 amino acids. V shed 1 base, J shed 3 bases, and the junction held 5 bases outside the gene matches. CDR3 residues: CAWSEGTGLNQPQHF. CDR3 nucleotides: TGTGCCTGGAGTGAAGGGACAGGTCTCAATCAGCCCCAGCATTTT.

This clone was seen only a few times. This chain links TRBV10-3 with TRBJ2-3, with TRBD2 matching over 8 bases. V dropped 8 bases and J dropped 3; count of bases not matched to a gene: 7. This CDR3 is 14 amino acids long. From germline, CDR1 is ENHRY and CDR2 SYGVKD. The CDR3 DNA is TGTGCCATCTCTCGGGAGGGCCAGACAGATACGCAGTATTTT. As protein: CAISREGQTDTQYF.

This clone was counted between two and nine times. V and J are TRBV28 and TRBJ1-5, with D hard to call. Germline CDR1 MDHEN, CDR2 SYDVKM. The CDR3 is 13 amino acids. Trimming removed 3 bases at V and 5 bases at J, with 8 bases between. In DNA form, the CDR3 reads TGTGCCAGCAGTTTCGTTCAGGATCAGCCCCAGCATTTT. Amino acid sequence: CASSFVQDQPQHF.

The rearrangement uses TRBV2 and TRBJ2-1; TRBD2 aligns across 8 bases. The CDR3 is 13 amino acids. V trimming: 8 bases; J trimming: 9 bases; junction bases outside the gene matches: 9. The V gene's germline CDR1 is SNHLY and CDR2 FYNNEI. The CDR3 loop reads CASWSGGMAEQFF. CDR3 bases: TGTGCCAGCTGGTCGGGAGGGATGGCTGAGCAGTTCTTC.

This rearrangement joins TRBV30 to TRBJ2-5, with D perhaps matching TRBD1 (6 bases). The CDR3 loop spans 12 amino acids. Looked up from germline, CDR1 is GTSNPN and CDR2 is SVGIG (reference sequence). Trimming removed 5 bases at V and 5 bases at J, with 12 bases between. CDR3 in DNA: TGTGCCTGGGGGGGACATTACGAGACCCAGTACTTC. It specifies CAWGGHYETQYF.

CDR3 sequence reads: CSAGGGNQPQHF. CDR3 nucleotide sequence: TGCAGCGCCGGGGGTGGCAATCAGCCCCAGCATTTT. V and J are TRBV29-1 and TRBJ1-5; a weak D match, TRBD1 (5 bases). The V gene lost 7 bases and the J gene lost 2 bases, with 9 bases spanning the gap. CDR1 is SQVTM, CDR2 ANQGSEA, per germline. CDR3 length: 12 amino acids.

The chain joins TRBV11-2 to TRBJ2-2; 9 positions agree with TRBD1. V lost 7 bases and J lost 5; bases outside the gene matches: 5. The V gene's germline CDR1 is SGHAT and CDR2 FQNNGV. The CDR3 contains 14 residues. In DNA form, the CDR3 reads TGTGCCAGCAAGGTGACAGGGGGGACCGGGGAGCTGTTTTTT. This sequence encodes CASKVTGGTGELFF.

V is TRBV5-1 and J is TRBJ1-5; TRBD1 matches 10 bases. The CDR3 covers 14 residues. Trimming cost V 4 bases and J 5 bases; bases outside gene matches: 3. The V gene's germline CDR1 is SGHRS and CDR2 YFSETQ. CDR3 bases: TGCGCCAGCAGCCGAGGACAGGGGGATCAGCCCCAGCATTTT. Its protein product is CASSRGQGDQPQHF. The complete variable domain, with remaining parts taken from reference TRBV5-1 and TRBJ1-5, reads KAGVTQTPRYLIKTRGQQVTLSCSPISGHRSVSWYQQTPGQGLQFLFEYFSETQRNKGNFPGRFSGRQFSNSRSEMNVSTLELGDSALYLCASSRGQGDQPQHFGDGTRLSIL.

The chain carries TRBV25-1 and TRBJ1-1; TRBD1 is a possible D gene (6 bases). CDR3 size: 16 residues. With 4 bases removed from V and 6 bases from J, the gap between germline ends came to 21 bases. Germline V gene sequence: CDR1 MGHDK, CDR2 SYGVNS. CDR3 nucleotide sequence: TGTGCCAGCAGTGGAGTTGGGGGCGCGGGTTCGGCTGAAGCTTTCTTT. This sequence encodes CASSGVGGAGSAEAFF.